This T cell receptor (beta chain) was recorded in a study of blood T cell repertoires in COVID-19. In the study overall: COVID-19 samples, acute and convalescent, were from the United States, Italy and Spain. Sample material is recorded as cDNA or gDNA derived from T cells, B-cell-depleted T cells, or PBMCs.

In the authors' workflow: Amplified reference gene primers provided the basis for estimating nucleated cell counts. Sequenced by immunoSEQ multiplex PCR; TCRdb stores in-frame clones only, minus some. That table supplies the V and J calls and clone size; D and trimming were determined from the DNA. This table has roughly 380,000 clones, 85% appearing once. This clonotype was sampled from a woman aged 18-29 years with acute or convalescent COVID-19. Sequenced: peripheral blood.

This chain's CDR3 is CATSRSGRAPYNEQFF. In nucleotides, the CDR3 is TGTGCCACCAGCAGAAGCGGGAGGGCCCCCTACAATGAGCAGTTCTTC. V usage is TRBV15 and J usage is TRBJ2-1; 10 bases align to TRBD2. The CDR3 spans 16 residues. Losses at the gene ends were 2 bases for V and 2 bases for J; bases not matched to a gene: 3. Germline V gives CDR1 LNHNV, CDR2 YYDKDF (reference sequence).